The sequence of this T cell receptor (beta chain) was determined in a study of vaccination and CD4 T cells after COVID-19. Turning to the study itself: Each individual in the study obtained two doses of BNT162b2 or mRNA-1273 vaccine.

The assay that was used to sequence DNA from cultured CD4+ T cells was the Oncomine TCR Beta short-read assay. TCRdb reprocessed the PCR reads via MiXCR and lists one record per CDR3 protein. This repertoire shows 6,500 to 7,500 distinct CDR3 sequences, roughly a third found once; its top ten account for approximately 28%. Study-wide results and limits: No early post-infection timepoints were studied, and convalescent patients studied were relatively few.

This CDR3 is built from 13 residues. The V and J ends lost 3 bases and 4 bases respectively, with 9 bases between them. Germline V gives CDR1 WSHSY, CDR2 SAAADI. On this clonotype: Its antigen is as yet unknown.

Sample treatment: approximately 10-day PBMC culture with coronavirus spike peptide pools or control peptides (ViraFEST assay). Collection of the unexposed donor's CD4+ T cells took place before the COVID-19 pandemic (2011-2018). The source material was CD4+ T cells from blood, cultured in vitro. This sequence originates from a human donor in good health. The gene calls are TRBV10-2 and TRBJ1-1, with unresolved D. In DNA form, the CDR3 reads TGCGCCAGCAGTGAATCCGGGATCACTGAAGCTTTCTTT. Translation: CASSESGITEAFF.